The 10 T cell receptor beta chains below were found in one sample sequenced in a study of blood T cell repertoires in COVID-19. Only in-frame clones appear in the TCRdb table, and some are missing; sequencing was by immunoSEQ multiplex PCR. This table has about 190,000 clones, 80% to 90% appearing once. Sequencing was carried out using peripheral blood. All receptors derive from a woman aged 65 to 85 with active or convalescent COVID-19.

This chain uses TRBV14 with TRBJ1-6; possibly TRBD1 for D (5 bases). CDR3 length equals 16 residues. Looked up from germline, CDR1 is SGHDN and CDR2 is FVKESK. Trimming left V 3 bases short and J 8 bases short, with 17 bases between. The CDR3 bases are TGTGCCAGCAGCCAGAGGCAGGGAATTAGGCATTCACCCCTCCACTTT. This codes for CASSQRQGIRHSPLHF. Supplemented by reference TRBV14 and TRBJ1-6, the full variable domain reads EAGVTQFPSHSVIEKGQTVTLRCDPISGHDNLYWYRRVMGKEIKFLLHFVKESKQDESGMPNNRFLAERTGGTYSTLKVQPAELEDSGVYFCASSQRQGIRHSPLHFGNGTRLTVT.

CDR3 residues: CSVEHRGQETQYF. CDR3 DNA: TGCAGCGTTGAACACAGGGGCCAAGAGACCCAGTACTTC. The V call is TRBV29-1, the J call TRBJ2-5; the match to TRBD1 covers 7 bases. Germline loops: CDR1 SQVTM, CDR2 ANQGSEA. CDR3 length: 13 residues. After removal of 2 bases from V and 1 base from J, the junction contained 1 base not matched to a gene.

A remark on this clone: Other DNA sequences within the sample encode an identical CDR3. The chain is built from TRBV7-9 and TRBJ1-3; D perhaps matches TRBD1 (5 bases). V was shortened by 5 bases and J by 0 bases, with 8 bases between the two germline ends. CDR1 and CDR2 from the germline V gene are SEHNR and FQNEAQ (reference sequence). The CDR3 is made up of 14 amino acids. CDR3 region: CASSLDSSGNTIYF. CDR3 nucleotide sequence: TGTGCCAGCAGCCTTGACAGCTCTGGAAACACCATATATTTT.

The chain has TRBV18 and TRBJ2-7; D may be TRBD1 (5 bases). CDR3 length equals 14 residues. V lost 3 bases and J 2 bases, leaving 11 bases between the germline ends. The germline V gene has CDR1 KGHSH and CDR2 LQKENI. CDR3 coding DNA: TGTGCCAGCTCACCGAGCCAGGGCCCCTACGAGCAGTACTTC. Amino acids: CASSPSQGPYEQYF.

The CDR3 nucleotides read TGTGCCAGCAGCTTGGGAGGGACAGGGCGCGAAAAACTGTTTTTT. Its translation: CASSLGGTGREKLFF. The rearrangement joins TRBV5-4 to TRBJ1-4; 9 nucleotides agree with TRBD1. Germline loops: CDR1 SGHNT, CDR2 YYREEE (reference sequence). The ends lost 0 bases at V and 8 bases at J; junction bases unmatched: 5. The CDR3 length is 15 residues.

The rearrangement joins TRBV11-2 to TRBJ2-7; tentative D call: TRBD1 (6 bases). CDR3 length equals 15 residues. V was clipped by 0 bases and J by 2 bases, with 11 bases between them. The germline V gene encodes CDR1 SGHAT and CDR2 FQNNGV. The DNA of the CDR3 is TGTGCCAGCAGCTTAGAGAGGACAGCCGCCTACGAGCAGTACTTC. As protein: CASSLERTAAYEQYF.

The genes are TRBV15 and TRBJ2-7, with a possible D match to TRBD2 (6 bases). CDR3 length: 14 amino acids. Germline V gene lookup returns CDR1 LNHNV and CDR2 YYDKDF (reference sequence). V lost 3 bases to trimming and J lost 6 bases, with 15 bases between them. CDR3 coding DNA: TGTGCCACCAGCAGGGGACTGAATTTACGCGAGCAGTACTTC. Protein: CATSRGLNLREQYF.

The chain combines TRBV2 with TRBJ2-1; the D is unclear. The V gene lost 1 base and the J gene lost 8 bases, with 6 bases spanning the gap. Germline V lookup: CDR1 SNHLY, CDR2 FYNNEI. This CDR3 region has 12 residues. The CDR3 is CASSEGSYEQFF. As DNA, the CDR3 is TGTGCCAGCAGTGAAGGAAGCTATGAGCAGTTCTTC. Full variable domain (outside the CDR3, taken from reference TRBV2 and TRBJ2-1): EPEVTQTPSHQVTQMGQEVILRCVPISNHLYFYWYRQILGQKVEFLVSFYNNEISEKSEIFDDQFSVERPDGSNFTLKIRSTKLEDSAMYFCASSEGSYEQFFGPGTRLTVL.

Only a few counts were recorded for this clone. The chain joins TRBV3-1 (or the pseudogene TRBV3-2) to TRBJ2-2, with D unclear. The ends were cut back, 1 base at V and 0 bases at J, with 6 bases in the middle. Germline loops: CDR1 LGHDT, CDR2 YNNKEL (reference sequence). This CDR3 has 15 residues. CDR3 DNA: TGTGCCAGCAGCCAAGGGCGGACGAACACCGGGGAGCTGTTTTTT. Protein sequence: CASSQGRTNTGELFF.

V is TRBV7-2 and J is TRBJ2-2; D is perhaps TRBD1 (6 bases). The germline V and J ends were trimmed by 1 base and 6 bases, with 15 bases remaining between them. The CDR3 has 16 residues. The V gene's germline CDR1 is SGHTA and CDR2 FQGNSA. This CDR3 is CASSLGGQGSSGELFF. Written as DNA, the CDR3 is TGTGCCAGCAGCTTAGGGGGCCAGGGGAGCTCCGGGGAGCTGTTTTTT.